This T cell receptor (beta chain) was sequenced during a study of monozygotic twins with cystic fibrosis. In the study overall: Library input was 2.5 to 3.5 micrograms of fragmented DNA, with 15 PCR cycles. Whole-study results and caveats: V usage most resembled the co-twin in 13 of 16 pairs.

Some clones are missing from TCRdb's copy, which holds only in-frame ones; the method was immunoSEQ multiplex PCR. The sample lists about 36,000 clones, 84% occurring once. Notes on this clone: The antigen remains undetermined. Other DNA sequences in this specimen translate into the identical CDR3.

Trimming cost V 2 bases and J 4 bases; bases outside gene matches: 0. Germline V gives CDR1 LGHNT, CDR2 FRNRAP. This CDR3 is built from 13 residues. The chain has TRBV12-5 and TRBJ1-1; 8 nucleotides line up with TRBD1. The receptor was derived from a girl aged 2 to 9 with cystic fibrosis. Sequencing was carried out using blood. As DNA, the CDR3 is TGTGCTAGTGGTTTGACAGGGGGCACTGAAGCTTTCTTT. Translated: CASGLTGGTEAFF.